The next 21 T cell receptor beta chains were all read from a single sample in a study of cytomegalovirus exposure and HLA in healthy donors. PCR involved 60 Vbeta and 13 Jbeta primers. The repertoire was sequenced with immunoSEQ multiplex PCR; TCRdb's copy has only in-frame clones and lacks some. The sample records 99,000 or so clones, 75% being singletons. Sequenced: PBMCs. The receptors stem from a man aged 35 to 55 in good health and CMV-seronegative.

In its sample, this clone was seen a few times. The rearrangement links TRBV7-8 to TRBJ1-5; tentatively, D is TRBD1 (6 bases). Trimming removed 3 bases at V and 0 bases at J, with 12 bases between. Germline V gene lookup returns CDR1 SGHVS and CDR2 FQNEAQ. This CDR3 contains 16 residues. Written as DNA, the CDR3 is TGTGCCAGCAGCTTTGGACAGCTTTTTAGCAATCAGCCCCAGCATTTT. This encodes CASSFGQLFSNQPQHF.

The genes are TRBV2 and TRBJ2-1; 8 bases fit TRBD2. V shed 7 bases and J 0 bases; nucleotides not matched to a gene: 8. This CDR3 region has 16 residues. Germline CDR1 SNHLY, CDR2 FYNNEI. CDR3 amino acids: CASKERAGGSYNEQFF. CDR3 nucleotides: TGTGCCAGCAAAGAGAGGGCGGGGGGCTCCTACAATGAGCAGTTCTTC. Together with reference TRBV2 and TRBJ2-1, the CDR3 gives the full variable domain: EPEVTQTPSHQVTQMGQEVILRCVPISNHLYFYWYRQILGQKVEFLVSFYNNEISEKSEIFDDQFSVERPDGSNFTLKIRSTKLEDSAMYFCASKERAGGSYNEQFFGPGTRLTVL.

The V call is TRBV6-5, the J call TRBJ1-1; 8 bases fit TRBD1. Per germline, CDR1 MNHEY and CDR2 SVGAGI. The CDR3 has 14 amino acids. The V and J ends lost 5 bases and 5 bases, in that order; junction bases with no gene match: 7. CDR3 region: CASSPWTGYTEAFF. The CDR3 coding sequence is TGTGCCAGCAGTCCCTGGACAGGGTATACTGAAGCTTTCTTT.

CDR3 region: CATQGGGTDTQYF. The DNA for the CDR3 is TGTGCCACCCAGGGAGGGGGCACAGATACGCAGTATTTT. V and J are TRBV10-3 and TRBJ2-3; 7 bases are shared with TRBD2. CDR1 and CDR2 (germline): ENHRY, SYGVKD. CDR3 length: 13 residues. The J segment lost 1 base and the V segment lost 10 bases, leaving 5 bases of the junction unmatched.

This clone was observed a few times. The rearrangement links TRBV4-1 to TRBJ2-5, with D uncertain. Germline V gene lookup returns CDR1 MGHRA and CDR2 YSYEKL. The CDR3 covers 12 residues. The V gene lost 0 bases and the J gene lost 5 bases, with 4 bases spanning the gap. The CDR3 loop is CASSQDLETQYF. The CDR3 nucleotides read TGCGCCAGCAGCCAAGATCTGGAGACCCAGTACTTC.

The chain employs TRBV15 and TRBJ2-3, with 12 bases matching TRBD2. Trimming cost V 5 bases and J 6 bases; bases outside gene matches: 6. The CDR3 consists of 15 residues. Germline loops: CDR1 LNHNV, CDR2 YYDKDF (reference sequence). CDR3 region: CATSGGLAGLDTQYF. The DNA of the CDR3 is TGTGCCACCAGCGGGGGACTAGCGGGCTTGGATACGCAGTATTTT.

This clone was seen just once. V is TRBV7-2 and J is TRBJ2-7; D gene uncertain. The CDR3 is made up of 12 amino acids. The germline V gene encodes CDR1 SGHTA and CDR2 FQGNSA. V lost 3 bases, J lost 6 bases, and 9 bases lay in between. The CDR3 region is CASSFGRLEQYF. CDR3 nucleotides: TGTGCCAGCAGCTTCGGTAGACTCGAGCAGTACTTC.

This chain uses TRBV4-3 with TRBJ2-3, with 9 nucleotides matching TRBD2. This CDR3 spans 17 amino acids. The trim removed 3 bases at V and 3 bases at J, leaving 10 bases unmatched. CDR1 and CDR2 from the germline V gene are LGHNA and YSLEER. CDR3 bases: TGCGCCAGCAGCCAGAACTTAGCGGGGGTGCTTACAGATACGCAGTATTTT. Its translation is CASSQNLAGVLTDTQYF.

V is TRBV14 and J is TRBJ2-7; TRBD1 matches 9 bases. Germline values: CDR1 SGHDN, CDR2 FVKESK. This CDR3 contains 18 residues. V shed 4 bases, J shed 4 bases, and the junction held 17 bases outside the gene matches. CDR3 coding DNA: TGTGCCAGCAGCCCCTTTTATCTATCGGGGACAGGGTCTTACGAGCAGTACTTC. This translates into CASSPFYLSGTGSYEQYF.

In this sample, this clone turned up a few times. The CDR3 region is CASSPWGDLAEAFF. The CDR3, as DNA: TGTGCCAGCTCACCATGGGGGGACTTGGCTGAAGCTTTCTTT. V and J are TRBV18 and TRBJ1-1; possible D gene TRBD1, 5 bases. Germline loops: CDR1 KGHSH, CDR2 LQKENI. V lost 2 bases and J lost 6, with 13 bases in between. This CDR3 has 14 amino acids. The variable domain in full, with the rest retrieved from reference TRBV18 and TRBJ1-1, is NAGVMQNPRHLVRRRGQEARLRCSPMKGHSHVYWYRQLPEEGLKFMVYLQKENIIDESGMPKERFSAEFPKEGPSILRIQQVVRGDSAAYFCASSPWGDLAEAFFGQGTRLTVV.

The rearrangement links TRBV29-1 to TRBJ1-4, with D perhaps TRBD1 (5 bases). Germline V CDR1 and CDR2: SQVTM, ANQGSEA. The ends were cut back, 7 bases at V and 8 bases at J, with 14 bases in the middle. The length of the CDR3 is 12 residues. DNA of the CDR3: TGCAGCGGGGGTGGGGGAGGCGAAAAACTGTTTTTT. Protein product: CSGGGGGEKLFF.

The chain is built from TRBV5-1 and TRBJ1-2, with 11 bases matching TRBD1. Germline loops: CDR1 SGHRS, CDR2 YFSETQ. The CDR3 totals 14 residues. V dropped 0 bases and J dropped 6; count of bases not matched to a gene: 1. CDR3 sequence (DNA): TGCGCCAGCAGCTTGGCGGGACAGGGGGATGGCTACACCTTC. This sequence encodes CASSLAGQGDGYTF.

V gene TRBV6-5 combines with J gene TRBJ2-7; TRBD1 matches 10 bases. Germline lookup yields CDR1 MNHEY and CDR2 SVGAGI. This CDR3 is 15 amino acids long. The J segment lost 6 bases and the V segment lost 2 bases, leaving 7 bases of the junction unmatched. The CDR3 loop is CASSYAGTGEREQYF. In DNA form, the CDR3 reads TGTGCCAGCAGTTACGCCGGGACAGGGGAGCGCGAGCAGTACTTC.

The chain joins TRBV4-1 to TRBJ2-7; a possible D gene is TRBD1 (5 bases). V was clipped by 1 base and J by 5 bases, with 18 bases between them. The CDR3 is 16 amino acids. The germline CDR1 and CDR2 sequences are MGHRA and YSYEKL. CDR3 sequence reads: CASSQVFGPGSHEQYF. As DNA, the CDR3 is TGCGCCAGCAGCCAAGTGTTCGGCCCAGGGTCCCACGAGCAGTACTTC.

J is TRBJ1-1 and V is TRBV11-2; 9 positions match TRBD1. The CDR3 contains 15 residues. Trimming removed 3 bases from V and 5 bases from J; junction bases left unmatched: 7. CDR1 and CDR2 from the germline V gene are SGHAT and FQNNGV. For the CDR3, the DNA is TGTGCCAGCAGCTTTGGACAGGGGCTTTGGACTGAAGCTTTCTTT. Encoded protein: CASSFGQGLWTEAFF.

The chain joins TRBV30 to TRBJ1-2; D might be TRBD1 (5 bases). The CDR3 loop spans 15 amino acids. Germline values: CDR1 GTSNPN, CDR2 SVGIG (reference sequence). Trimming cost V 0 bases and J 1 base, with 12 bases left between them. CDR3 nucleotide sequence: TGTGCCTGGAGTGTATTTCAGGACAATAACTATGGCTACACCTTC. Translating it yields CAWSVFQDNNYGYTF.

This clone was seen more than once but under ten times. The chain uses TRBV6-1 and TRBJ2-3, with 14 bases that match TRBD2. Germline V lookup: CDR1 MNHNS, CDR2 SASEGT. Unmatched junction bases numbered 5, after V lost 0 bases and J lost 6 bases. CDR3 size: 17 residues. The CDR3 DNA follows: TGTGCCAGCAGTGAAGCCGGGACTAGCGGGGGAAGGGATACGCAGTATTTT. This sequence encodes CASSEAGTSGGRDTQYF.

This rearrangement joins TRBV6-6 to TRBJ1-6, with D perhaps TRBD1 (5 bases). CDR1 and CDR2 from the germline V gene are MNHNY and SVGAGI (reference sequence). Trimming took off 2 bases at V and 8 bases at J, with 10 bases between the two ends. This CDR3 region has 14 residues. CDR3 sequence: CASSYGGRDSPLHF. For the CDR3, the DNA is TGTGCCAGCAGTTACGGCGGCAGGGATTCACCCCTCCACTTT.

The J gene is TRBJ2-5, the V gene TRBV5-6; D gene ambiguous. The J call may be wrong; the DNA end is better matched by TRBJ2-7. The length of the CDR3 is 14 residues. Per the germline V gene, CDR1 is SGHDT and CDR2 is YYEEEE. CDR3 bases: TGTGCCAGCAGCTTGGCCGGTAACTCCTACGAGCAGTACTTC. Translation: CASSLAGNSYEQYF.

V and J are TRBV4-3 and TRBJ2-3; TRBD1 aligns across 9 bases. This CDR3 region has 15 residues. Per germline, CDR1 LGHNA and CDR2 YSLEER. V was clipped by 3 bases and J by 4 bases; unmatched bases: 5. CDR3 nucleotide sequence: TGCGCCAGCAGCCAGGGGGACAGGGTCGCAGATACGCAGTATTTT. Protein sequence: CASSQGDRVADTQYF.

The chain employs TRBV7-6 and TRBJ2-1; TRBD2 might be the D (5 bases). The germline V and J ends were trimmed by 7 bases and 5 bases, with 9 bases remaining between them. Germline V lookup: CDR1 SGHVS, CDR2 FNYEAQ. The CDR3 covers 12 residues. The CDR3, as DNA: TGTGCCAGCACCCTGAGGGACAATGAGCAGTTCTTC. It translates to CASTLRDNEQFF. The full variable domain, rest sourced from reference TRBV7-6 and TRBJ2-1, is GAGVSQSPRYKVTKRGQDVALRCDPISGHVSLYWYRQALGQGPEFLTYFNYEAQQDKSGLPNDRFSAERPEGSISTLTIQRTEQRDSAMYRCASTLRDNEQFFGPGTRLTVL.